One sample yielded the 7 T cell receptor beta chains listed below, sequenced in a study of blood T cell repertoires in COVID-19. The assay was immunoSEQ multiplex PCR, and TCRdb's table has in-frame clones only and misses some. The sample holds over 250,000 clones, nearly 90% seen once. Specimen: PBMCs or T cells enriched from blood (not recorded which). The receptors originated from a woman between 55 and 75 years old who had recovered from COVID-19.

V is TRBV5-1 and J is TRBJ1-1, with TRBD1 matching over 8 bases. Trimming took 3 bases from V and 4 from J; bases not matched to a gene: 2. The germline V gene has CDR1 SGHRS and CDR2 YFSETQ. This CDR3 comprises 13 residues. CDR3 sequence (DNA): TGCGCCAGCAGCTCCAGGGGGCCCACTGAAGCTTTCTTT. It translates to CASSSRGPTEAFF.

A single count supports this clone. The gene calls are TRBV7-9 and TRBJ2-7, with 11 positions matching TRBD1. This CDR3 contains 15 residues. The V and J ends lost 5 bases and 2 bases, in that order; junction bases with no gene match: 5. Germline CDR1 SEHNR, CDR2 FQNEAQ (reference sequence). CDR3 region: CASSPRTGGPYEQYF. The CDR3 DNA is TGTGCCAGCAGCCCAAGGACAGGGGGCCCCTACGAGCAGTACTTC.

In DNA, the CDR3 is TGTGCCAGCAGTCTTAGCGGGGGGAGGGCAGATACGCAGTATTTT. This sequence encodes CASSLSGGRADTQYF. The chain carries TRBV11-2 and TRBJ2-3, with 10 bases fitting TRBD2. This CDR3 is built from 15 residues. V lost 6 bases, J lost 4 bases, and 7 bases stayed unmatched. Germline V gene data show CDR1 as SGHAT and CDR2 as FQNNGV.

The rearrangement joins TRBV7-2 to TRBJ2-5; D uncertain. CDR1 is SGHTA, CDR2 FQGNSA, per germline. The CDR3 sequence is 14 residues long. V was pared by 5 bases and J by 1 base, with 11 bases between. The CDR3 region is CASSPWASQETQYF. CDR3 nucleotide sequence: TGTGCCAGCAGCCCCTGGGCGAGCCAAGAGACCCAGTACTTC.

As concerns this clone: Other DNA variants within this sample encode the same CDR3. V is TRBV28 and J is TRBJ2-3; the match to TRBD2 covers 10 bases. The CDR3 has 16 amino acids. After removal of 2 bases from V and 3 bases from J, the junction contained 5 bases not matched to a gene. CDR1 is MDHEN, CDR2 SYDVKM, per germline. The DNA of the CDR3 is TGTGCCAGCAGTTTAGGGCTAGCGGGAGTAACAGATACGCAGTATTTT. Translating it yields CASSLGLAGVTDTQYF. The full variable domain, rest sourced from reference TRBV28 and TRBJ2-3, is DVKVTQSSRYLVKRTGEKVFLECVQDMDHENMFWYRQDPGLGLRLIYFSYDVKMKEKGDIPEGYSVSREKKERFSLILESASTNQTSMYLCASSLGLAGVTDTQYFGPGTRLTVL.

The rearrangement uses TRBV11-3 and TRBJ2-6; perhaps TRBD2 as D (5 bases). Deletions cut 1 base from V and 0 bases from J, with 10 bases between. This CDR3 is 17 amino acids long. Germline V gene sequence: CDR1 SGHNT, CDR2 YENEEA. Here the CDR3 DNA reads TGTGCCAGCAGCTTAGGTAGCGCCAGCTCTGGGGCCAACGTCCTGACTTTC. Translating it yields CASSLGSASSGANVLTF.

The CDR3 spells CASRRTSGGGPGELFF. The CDR3 region has the DNA TGTGCCAGCAGGCGAACTAGCGGGGGAGGTCCCGGGGAGCTGTTTTTT. V gene TRBV2 combines with J gene TRBJ2-2; 11 nucleotides agree with TRBD2. The germline CDR1 and CDR2 sequences are SNHLY and FYNNEI. After removal of 6 bases from V and 6 bases from J, the junction contained 9 bases not matched to a gene. The CDR3 has 16 residues.